These 14 T cell receptor beta chains originate from one sample sequenced in a study of immune cell composition in non-small cell lung cancer. Using immunoSEQ multiplex PCR, the repertoire was profiled, and TCRdb retains in-frame clones only, with some absent. This table has 6,000 to 8,500 clones, 65% to 75% appearing once. The sample consisted of lung tumor tissue. The source is a human donor with non-small cell lung cancer.

This clone was detected once. DNA of the CDR3: TGTGCCAGCTCTCCCGGGGTTTCTAGCGGGAACGAGCAGTACTTC. As protein: CASSPGVSSGNEQYF. The rearrangement uses TRBV18 and TRBJ2-7; 9 positions match TRBD2. CDR1 is KGHSH, CDR2 LQKENI, per germline. With V trimmed by 6 bases and J by 5 bases, 11 bases remained unmatched. This CDR3 has 15 residues.

The J gene is TRBJ2-7, the V gene TRBV19; no definite D call. CDR1 and CDR2 (germline): LNHDA, SQIVND (reference sequence). V was shortened by 11 bases and J by 4 bases, with 12 bases between the two germline ends. CDR3 length: 11 amino acids. The CDR3 sequence is CARVKIYEQYF. In DNA, the CDR3 is TGTGCCCGGGTTAAAATATACGAGCAGTACTTC. Together with reference TRBV19 and TRBJ2-7, the CDR3 gives the full variable domain: DGGITQSPKYLFRKEGQNVTLSCEQNLNHDAMYWYRQDPGQGLRLIYYSQIVNDFQKGDIAEGYSVSREKKESFPLTVTSAQKNPTAFYLCARVKIYEQYFGPGTRLTVT.

This sequence joins TRBV5-1 and TRBJ1-5; a possible D gene is TRBD1 (6 bases). Trimming cost V 4 bases and J 3 bases, with 14 bases left between them. Germline V gene sequence: CDR1 SGHRS, CDR2 YFSETQ. The CDR3 runs to 15 residues. CDR3 amino acids: CASSPEGGVNQPQHF. CDR3 sequence (DNA): TGCGCCAGCAGCCCCGAGGGGGGGGTCAATCAGCCCCAGCATTTT. The whole variable domain, filled in from reference TRBV5-1 and TRBJ1-5, reads KAGVTQTPRYLIKTRGQQVTLSCSPISGHRSVSWYQQTPGQGLQFLFEYFSETQRNKGNFPGRFSGRQFSNSRSEMNVSTLELGDSALYLCASSPEGGVNQPQHFGDGTRLSIL.

This clone was picked up a small number of times. V usage is TRBV7-9 and J usage is TRBJ1-4; tentative D call: TRBD1 (6 bases). Germline CDR1 reads SEHNR; CDR2 reads FQNEAQ (reference sequence). Trimming cost V 5 bases and J 8 bases, with 15 bases left between them. The CDR3 contains 14 residues. The CDR3 bases are TGTGCCAGCAGCGGGGGGGGCTATAGGGAAAAACTGTTTTTT. As protein: CASSGGGYREKLFF.

This clone showed up just a few times. V is TRBV11-3 and J is TRBJ2-7; 10 nucleotides agree with TRBD2. The CDR3 is made up of 16 amino acids. V dropped 3 bases and J dropped 1; count of bases not matched to a gene: 6. The germline V gene encodes CDR1 SGHNT and CDR2 YENEEA. CDR3 amino acids: CASSLGGTSESYEQYF. CDR3 DNA: TGTGCCAGCAGCTTGGGAGGGACTAGCGAATCCTACGAGCAGTACTTC.

This clone was seen a single time. V and J are TRBV7-2 and TRBJ1-2; a weak D match, TRBD1 (6 bases). The CDR3 is made up of 13 amino acids. Germline assignment: CDR1 SGHTA and CDR2 FQGNSA. V shed 2 bases and J shed 7 bases, with 11 bases lying between them. CDR3: CASSLNRASGYTF. The CDR3 nucleotides read TGTGCCAGCAGCTTAAACAGGGCGTCTGGCTACACCTTC.

A single count supports this clone. This chain connects TRBV19 to TRBJ2-6, with D tentatively TRBD1 (7 bases). The length of the CDR3 is 17 residues. The V end lost 7 bases, the J end lost 1 base, and 17 bases lay between the germline ends. Germline CDR1 LNHDA, CDR2 SQIVND (reference sequence). CDR3 sequence: CASTRQGGASGANVLTF. In DNA form, the CDR3 reads TGTGCCAGTACCCGGCAGGGGGGTGCGTCTGGGGCCAACGTCCTGACTTTC.

The rearrangement links TRBV4-2 to TRBJ2-5, with 8 bases fitting TRBD1. This CDR3 is 15 amino acids long. The J segment lost 5 bases and the V segment lost 0 bases, leaving 5 bases of the junction unmatched. Germline V gene sequence: CDR1 LGHNA, CDR2 YNFKEQ. The chain's CDR3 is CASSQDPRQGETQYF. The CDR3 DNA sequence: TGTGCCAGCAGCCAAGACCCCCGACAGGGGGAGACCCAGTACTTC.

This clone has just a few counts. The chain joins TRBV5-1 to TRBJ2-2; TRBD1 is a possible D gene (5 bases). Trimming stripped 5 bases from V and 4 bases from J, with 15 bases between. The CDR3 extends over 15 amino acids. The V gene's germline CDR1 is SGHRS and CDR2 YFSETQ. The CDR3 DNA reads as TGCGCCAGCAGGCGGCAGGGCGGTTTCACCGGGGAGCTGTTTTTT. Translated, it gives CASRRQGGFTGELFF.

The chain links TRBV5-1 to TRBJ2-2, with 7 bases identical to TRBD2. The CDR3 runs to 16 residues. Germline CDR1 is SGHRS and CDR2 is YFSETQ. Trimming took 4 bases from V and 2 from J; bases not matched to a gene: 8. In DNA, the CDR3 is TGCGCCAGCAGCATACTAGCGCGCGAAAACACCGGGGAGCTGTTTTTT. Its translation is CASSILARENTGELFF.

This chain joins TRBV5-1 and TRBJ2-7; 7 bases fit TRBD2. Germline CDR1 is SGHRS and CDR2 is YFSETQ. The CDR3 totals 15 residues. V trimming: 4 bases; J trimming: 1 base; junction bases outside the gene matches: 8. CDR3 sequence: CASSREAITSYEQYF. CDR3 DNA: TGCGCCAGCAGCCGGGAGGCCATTACTTCCTACGAGCAGTACTTC.

CDR3 in amino acids: CASSHPGNEQFF. Written as DNA, the CDR3 is TGTGCCAGCAGCCATCCGGGCAATGAGCAGTTCTTC. The chain is built from TRBV4-2 and TRBJ2-1; no reliable D call. Germline V lookup: CDR1 LGHNA, CDR2 YNFKEQ. The V end was cut by 3 bases, the J end by 6 bases, with 6 bases between. CDR3 length: 12 residues.

The CDR3 DNA follows: TGTGCCAGCAGTGGATCTATCTTCTCGCCCTACACCTTC. Translated: CASSGSIFSPYTF. This chain joins TRBV6-1 and TRBJ1-2; D ambiguous. CDR3 size: 13 residues. Germline V gene lookup returns CDR1 MNHNS and CDR2 SASEGT. Trimming shortened V by 4 bases and J by 10 bases, and 16 bases separated the two germline ends.

V and J are TRBV5-1 and TRBJ2-6, with 14 bases matching TRBD2. Germline values: CDR1 SGHRS, CDR2 YFSETQ. The V gene end was trimmed by 4 bases and the J gene end by 4 bases; junction bases not matched to a gene: 7. The CDR3 contains 18 residues. In DNA, the CDR3 is TGCGCCAGCAGCAAGGGACTAGCGGGAGAGCGGGGGGCCAACGTCCTGACTTTC. Its translation: CASSKGLAGERGANVLTF.